What follows are 3 T cell receptor beta chains derived from one specimen sequenced in a study of OX40 agonist ivuxolimab in advanced cancers. Library method: the immunoSEQ multiplex PCR assay. The table comes from immuneACCESS by way of TCRdb, which keeps in-frame sequences with V and J called. Part of the clones is missing from these tables; in studies checked, under half for an unresolved V gene and the rest for unknown reasons. Present in this sample are roughly 50,000 clones, around 90% of which were seen just once. Of the sample, 12% falls within the top ten clones. The sample here was CD4+ or CD8+ T cells sorted from blood, taken in a trial of the OX40 agonist ivuxolimab. The origin of the receptors is an adult with an advanced solid tumor such as melanoma, head and neck, liver or kidney cancer.

The chain recombines TRBV7-3 with TRBJ2-3; 10 bases agree with TRBD2. The junction had 7 bases not matched to a gene; V was cut back by 6 bases and J by 4 bases. This CDR3 is 15 amino acids long. In germline, CDR1 is SGHTA, CDR2 FQGTGA. CDR3 sequence reads: CASSPIAGGADTQYF. The DNA for the CDR3 is TGTGCCAGCAGTCCTATAGCGGGAGGAGCAGATACGCAGTATTTT.

This chain uses TRBV27 with TRBJ2-7, with D tentatively TRBD1 (5 bases). The CDR3 length is 16 residues. Per the germline V gene, CDR1 is MNHEY and CDR2 is SMNVEV (reference sequence). Trimming took 0 bases from V and 0 from J, leaving 12 bases between them. The CDR3 DNA is TGTGCCAGCAGTTTATCACCCCAGGGCGGCTCCTACGAGCAGTACTTC. It yields the protein CASSLSPQGGSYEQYF.

This sequence joins TRBV4-2 and TRBJ2-2; 13 nucleotides match TRBD2. CDR1 is LGHNA and CDR2 is YNFKEQ in the germline V gene. Trimming cost V 4 bases and J 6 bases; bases outside gene matches: 5. There are 16 residues in the CDR3. For the CDR3, the DNA is TGTGCCAGCAGCCCGCCTACTAGCGGGGGGGCCGGGGAGCTGTTTTTT. Its translation is CASSPPTSGGAGELFF.